The 23 T cell receptor beta chains presented below share a single source sample, sequenced in a study of graft-versus-host responses after intestinal transplantation. These receptors lack a known antigen. TCRdb's copy holds only in-frame clones and misses some; the assay was immunoSEQ multiplex PCR. The table includes approximately 110,000 clones, approximately 93% detected once. The sequencing here drew on unstimulated CD8+ T cells sorted from spleen or lymph node cells, taken before transplant. The receptors were gathered from a human donor who was the organ donor for an intestinal transplant.

The chain recombines TRBV18 with TRBJ2-1, with 15 bases lining up with TRBD2. Germline V gene data show CDR1 as KGHSH and CDR2 as LQKENI. This CDR3 spans 17 amino acids. V shed 8 bases and J 4 bases; nucleotides not matched to a gene: 9. CDR3: CASRTSGRAFVYNEQFF. The CDR3, as DNA: TGTGCCAGCCGGACTAGCGGGAGGGCCTTTGTTTACAATGAGCAGTTCTTC.

The chain uses TRBV28 and TRBJ1-2, with D maybe TRBD1 (5 bases). CDR1 is MDHEN, CDR2 SYDVKM, per germline. The CDR3 runs 12 residues. V was cut by 5 bases and J by 7 bases, with 11 bases left in between. CDR3 in amino acids: CASSPGSIGYTF. CDR3 nucleotide sequence: TGTGCCAGCAGTCCAGGGTCGATTGGCTACACCTTC.

This clone occurred once. The chain is built from TRBV4-3 and TRBJ2-2; unclear D gene. The CDR3 has 14 amino acids. V was trimmed by 1 base and J by 3 bases, leaving 6 bases between them. Per the germline V gene, CDR1 is LGHNA and CDR2 is YSLEER. CDR3 in DNA: TGCGCCAGCAGCCAAGGCTACTACACCGGGGAGCTGTTTTTT. Translating it yields CASSQGYYTGELFF.

The J gene is TRBJ1-4, the V gene TRBV19, with unresolved D. V lost 0 bases and J lost 2, with 1 base in between. Germline V lookup: CDR1 LNHDA, CDR2 SQIVND (reference sequence). The length of the CDR3 is 13 residues. CDR3 DNA: TGTGCCAGTAGTATAGAGACTAATGAAAAACTGTTTTTT. Its protein is CASSIETNEKLFF.

The genes are TRBV11-2 and TRBJ2-7; the match to TRBD2 covers 8 bases. The V gene's germline CDR1 is SGHAT and CDR2 FQNNGV. V was pared by 7 bases and J by 2 bases, with 7 bases of the junction left unmatched. The CDR3 runs 14 residues. The CDR3 protein is CASTPGGVTYEQYF. The CDR3 nucleotides read TGTGCCAGCACCCCCGGGGGGGTAACCTACGAGCAGTACTTC.

The chain combines TRBV27 with TRBJ1-1, with D uncertain. V lost 4 bases, J lost 4 bases, and 16 bases lay in between. Germline V gene data show CDR1 as MNHEY and CDR2 as SMNVEV (reference sequence). This CDR3 has 15 residues. The CDR3 reads CASSSKVDMTTEAFF. The CDR3 coding sequence is TGTGCCAGCAGTTCGAAAGTCGACATGACCACTGAAGCTTTCTTT.

V gene TRBV7-6 combines with J gene TRBJ2-5, with a weak D call TRBD1 (6 bases). CDR1 and CDR2 from the germline V gene are SGHVS and FNYEAQ. This CDR3 region has 16 residues. V was shortened by 3 bases and J by 5 bases, with 19 bases between the two germline ends. DNA for the CDR3: TGTGCCAGCAGCTTGGAAGCTACAGGGTATCGGGAGACCCAGTACTTC. Protein: CASSLEATGYRETQYF.

The chain recombines TRBV27 with TRBJ2-1; D is unresolved. This CDR3 comprises 13 residues. Germline V gene sequence: CDR1 MNHEY, CDR2 SMNVEV (reference sequence). V was clipped by 6 bases and J by 3 bases, with 9 bases between them. The CDR3 sequence is CASSYSFYNEQFF. The CDR3 DNA follows: TGTGCCAGCAGCTATTCCTTCTACAATGAGCAGTTCTTC.

A remark on this clone: Other DNA sequences from this sample encode an identical CDR3 as well. This chain joins TRBV27 and TRBJ2-1; D gene ambiguous. The CDR3 is made up of 14 amino acids. Looked up from germline, CDR1 is MNHEY and CDR2 is SMNVEV (reference sequence). V gave up 3 bases and J gave up 8 bases, with 14 bases separating them. The CDR3 reads CASSLATTWDEQFF. The CDR3 coding sequence is TGTGCCAGCAGTTTGGCAACTACCTGGGATGAGCAGTTCTTC.

J is TRBJ2-2 and V is TRBV9; 16 bases are a match to TRBD2. The CDR3 is 18 residues long. Per germline, CDR1 SGDLS and CDR2 YYNGEE. V lost 3 bases and J lost 4; bases outside the gene matches: 6. Here the CDR3 reads CASSAGLAGGWTTGELFF. In DNA form, the CDR3 reads TGTGCCAGCAGCGCGGGACTAGCGGGAGGGTGGACCACCGGGGAGCTGTTTTTT.

Here the CDR3 DNA reads TGTGCCAGCAGAAACAGGGTTTATGTTTGGGATGAGCAGTTCTTC. Translating it yields CASRNRVYVWDEQFF. This chain joins TRBV6-6 and TRBJ2-1, with a tentative D call TRBD1 (6 bases). Germline values: CDR1 MNHNY, CDR2 SVGAGI (reference sequence). Deletions cut 6 bases from V and 8 bases from J, with 20 bases between. This CDR3 region has 15 residues.

The chain recombines TRBV5-1 with TRBJ2-7; 8 nucleotides line up with TRBD2. The CDR3 totals 16 residues. Trimming took 9 bases from V and 2 from J; bases not matched to a gene: 16. In germline, CDR1 is SGHRS, CDR2 YFSETQ. CDR3 sequence reads: CATSGVQRGYTYEQYF. The CDR3 DNA is TGCGCCACCTCGGGGGTTCAGCGGGGGTACACCTACGAGCAGTACTTC. Variable domain in full (rest from reference TRBV5-1 and TRBJ2-7): KAGVTQTPRYLIKTRGQQVTLSCSPISGHRSVSWYQQTPGQGLQFLFEYFSETQRNKGNFPGRFSGRQFSNSRSEMNVSTLELGDSALYLCATSGVQRGYTYEQYFGPGTRLTVT.

The chain uses TRBV11-2 and TRBJ1-2; 7 bases agree with TRBD1. The germline gives CDR1 SGHAT, CDR2 FQNNGV. The CDR3 is 15 residues long. After removal of 5 bases from V and 2 bases from J, the junction contained 8 bases not matched to a gene. The CDR3 region is CASSEWTGANYGYTF. The CDR3 DNA reads TGTGCCAGCAGCGAATGGACAGGCGCAAACTATGGCTACACCTTC. Together with reference TRBV11-2 and TRBJ1-2, the CDR3 gives the full variable domain: EAGVAQSPRYKIIEKRQSVAFWCNPISGHATLYWYQQILGQGPKLLIQFQNNGVVDDSQLPKDRFSAERLKGVDSTLKIQPAKLEDSAVYLCASSEWTGANYGYTFGSGTRLTVV.

The V and J genes are TRBV27 and TRBJ2-6, with a possible D match to TRBD2 (6 bases). This CDR3 has 16 residues. Germline V gene data show CDR1 as MNHEY and CDR2 as SMNVEV (reference sequence). Trimming removed 5 bases from V and 0 bases from J, with 11 bases in between. The CDR3 DNA sequence: TGTGCCAGCAGTCCTGGGACTTACTCTGGGGCCAACGTCCTGACTTTC. Translating it yields CASSPGTYSGANVLTF.

The CDR3 bases are TGTGCCAGCAGTTTGGGACATAACTATGGCTACACCTTC. Translated, it gives CASSLGHNYGYTF. The chain is built from TRBV27 and TRBJ1-2; D is perhaps TRBD1 (6 bases). Trimming pared 3 bases from V and 1 base from J, leaving 6 bases between. Germline V CDR1 and CDR2: MNHEY, SMNVEV (reference sequence). The CDR3 is made up of 13 amino acids.

This rearrangement joins TRBV7-9 to TRBJ1-1; the D gene is possibly TRBD1 (5 bases). Germline V CDR1 and CDR2: SEHNR, FQNEAQ (reference sequence). V lost 1 base, J lost 1 base, and 7 bases lay in between. CDR3 length: 14 amino acids. The CDR3: CASSLGTPNTEAFF. CDR3 sequence (DNA): TGTGCCAGCAGCTTAGGGACACCGAACACTGAAGCTTTCTTT. Full variable domain (missing parts from reference TRBV7-9 and TRBJ1-1): DTGVSQNPRHKITKRGQNVTFRCDPISEHNRLYWYRQTLGQGPEFLTYFQNEAQLEKSRLLSDRFSAERPKGSFSTLEIQRTEQGDSAMYLCASSLGTPNTEAFFGQGTRLTVV.

This clone occurred a few times. The V and J genes are TRBV28 and TRBJ1-1; no reliable D call. V lost 10 bases and J lost 0, with 9 bases in between. The CDR3 extends over 12 amino acids. Germline lookup yields CDR1 MDHEN and CDR2 SYDVKM. CDR3 region: CATSEVNTEAFF. In DNA form, the CDR3 reads TGTGCCACCTCAGAGGTGAACACTGAAGCTTTCTTT.

The chain links TRBV19 to TRBJ2-1; TRBD2 agrees at 7 bases. CDR1 is LNHDA, CDR2 SQIVND, per germline (reference sequence). V was clipped by 3 bases and J by 10 bases; unmatched bases: 15. This CDR3 comprises 16 residues. The CDR3 protein is CASSILASGSPGEQFF. DNA for the CDR3: TGTGCCAGTAGTATTCTGGCTAGCGGTTCACCTGGGGAGCAGTTCTTC. The full variable domain, completed using reference TRBV19 and TRBJ2-1, is DGGITQSPKYLFRKEGQNVTLSCEQNLNHDAMYWYRQDPGQGLRLIYYSQIVNDFQKGDIAEGYSVSREKKESFPLTVTSAQKNPTAFYLCASSILASGSPGEQFFGPGTRLTVL.

As for this clone: One junction end does not reproduce the germline sequence, and a read error may be involved. The V gene is TRBV5-5, the J gene TRBJ2-5, with unresolved D. Germline V gene sequence: CDR1 SGHKS, CDR2 YYEKEE (reference sequence). The CDR3 length is 14 residues. The CDR3 reads CAGSVTVSQETQYF. In nucleotides, the CDR3 is TGTGCCGGCAGCGTGACCGTTTCCCAAGAGACCCAGTACTTC.

This clone was counted a few times. The chain is built from TRBV6-5 and TRBJ1-3, with D unclear. The CDR3 has 15 amino acids. V dropped 5 bases and J dropped 0 bases, with 11 bases sitting between them. The germline V gene has CDR1 MNHEY and CDR2 SVGAGI. The CDR3 reads CASSPTLSSGNTIYF. The CDR3 region has the DNA TGTGCCAGCAGTCCTACACTGAGCTCTGGAAACACCATATATTTT.

Concerning this clone itself: This same CDR3 is encoded by further DNA sequences in the sample. The rearrangement joins TRBV9 to TRBJ2-7; 8 bases are a match to TRBD1. Per germline, CDR1 SGDLS and CDR2 YYNGEE. The trim removed 4 bases at V and 0 bases at J, leaving 3 bases unmatched. The CDR3 covers 14 residues. CDR3 in amino acids: CASSPGTGSYEQYF. The CDR3, as DNA: TGTGCCAGCAGCCCGGGGACAGGCTCCTACGAGCAGTACTTC. Filled out from reference TRBV9 and TRBJ2-7, the complete variable domain reads DSGVTQTPKHLITATGQRVTLRCSPRSGDLSVYWYQQSLDQGLQFLIQYYNGEERAKGNILERFSAQQFPDLHSELNLSSLELGDSALYFCASSPGTGSYEQYFGPGTRLTVT.

The chain employs TRBV2 and TRBJ2-1, with 16 bases aligning to TRBD2. This CDR3 is 18 amino acids long. Germline V CDR1 and CDR2: SNHLY, FYNNEI. V lost 6 bases to trimming and J lost 5 bases; unmatched junction nucleotides: 10. The CDR3 DNA is TGTGCCAGCAGGGGGACTAGCGGGAGGGATTTTCAAAACAATGAGCAGTTCTTC. Residues: CASRGTSGRDFQNNEQFF.

The gene calls are TRBV6-6 and TRBJ1-6, with D perhaps matching TRBD1 (5 bases). The V gene's germline CDR1 is MNHNY and CDR2 SVGAGI (reference sequence). V lost 5 bases, J lost 13 bases, and 18 bases lay in between. The CDR3 is 14 amino acids. CDR3 region: CASSGGTARLPLHF. In DNA form, the CDR3 reads TGTGCCAGCAGTGGCGGGACGGCCCGATTGCCCCTCCACTTT.